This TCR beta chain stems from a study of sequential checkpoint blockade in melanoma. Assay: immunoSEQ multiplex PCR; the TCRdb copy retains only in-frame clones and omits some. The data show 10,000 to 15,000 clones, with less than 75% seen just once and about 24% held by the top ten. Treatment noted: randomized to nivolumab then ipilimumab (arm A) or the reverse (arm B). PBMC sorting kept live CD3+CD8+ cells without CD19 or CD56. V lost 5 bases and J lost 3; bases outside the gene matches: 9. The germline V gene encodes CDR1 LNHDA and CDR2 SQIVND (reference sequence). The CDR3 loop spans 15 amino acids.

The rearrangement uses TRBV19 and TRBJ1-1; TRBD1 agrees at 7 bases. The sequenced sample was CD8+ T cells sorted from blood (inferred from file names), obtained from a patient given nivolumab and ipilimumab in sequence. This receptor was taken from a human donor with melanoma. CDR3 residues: CASSRTGRTDTEAFF. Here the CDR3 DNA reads TGTGCCAGTAGTCGGACAGGAAGAACTGACACTGAAGCTTTCTTT.